This T cell receptor beta chain was identified in a study of T cell changes during pregnancy in multiple sclerosis. Method: immunoSEQ multiplex PCR; TCRdb's copy keeps in-frame clones and lacks some. The sample gives more than 55,000 clones, 90% to 95% of which show up once; 1% to 1.5% is in the top ten. This clone has only a few counts. This CDR3 spans 13 amino acids. Germline V gene data show CDR1 as LNHDA and CDR2 as SQIVND (reference sequence). Trimming shortened V by 7 bases and J by 8 bases, and 17 bases separated the two germline ends. This clonotype was obtained from a female donor in good health, enrolled as a control in a pregnancy study. The chain employs TRBV19 and TRBJ1-2; possibly TRBD1 for D (6 bases). This specimen was peripheral blood, taken after pregnancy. Written as DNA, the CDR3 is TGTGCCAGTACCATGACAGGAGATCAGGGCTACACCTTC. Translation gives CASTMTGDQGYTF.